Listed here are 20 T cell receptor beta chains from one sample, sequenced in a study of patients and donors after allogeneic stem cell transplantation. TCRdb recomputed calls from the RT-PCR reads with MiXCR, one row per CDR3 protein. Among 200,000 to 250,000 distinct CDR3 sequences listed, around 14% were seen once. The sequenced sample consisted of blood, either unsorted or a sorted T cell fraction (not recorded which). The source is a human donor who was either an allogeneic HSCT recipient or a stem cell or donor lymphocyte infusion donor (not recorded which). It is not recorded whose cells these are; they may come from a transplant donor.

The table lists this clonotype with many counts. V usage is TRBV7-3 and J usage is TRBJ1-6, with 7 bases matching TRBD1. The V and J ends lost 5 bases and 2 bases, in that order; junction bases with no gene match: 3. This CDR3 has 15 residues. CDR1 is SGHTA and CDR2 is FQGTGA in the germline V gene. CDR3 in amino acids: CASSITGAYNSPLHF. The DNA for the CDR3 is TGTGCCAGCAGCATTACAGGGGCCTATAATTCACCCCTCCACTTT.

The rearrangement links TRBV5-5 to TRBJ2-3; TRBD2 matches 10 bases. This CDR3 spans 14 amino acids. Germline V gives CDR1 SGHKS, CDR2 YYEKEE (reference sequence). J gave up 3 bases and V 5 bases, and 3 bases lay outside the gene matches. The CDR3 reads CASRIAGGTDTQYF. The CDR3 DNA reads TGTGCCAGCAGAATAGCGGGGGGTACAGATACGCAGTATTTT.

V is TRBV29-1 and J is TRBJ1-1; D is unresolved. CDR3 length: 11 residues. The V gene lost 4 bases and the J gene lost 0 bases, with 3 bases spanning the gap. Germline assignment: CDR1 SQVTM and CDR2 ANQGSEA. CDR3 in amino acids: CSVAVNTEAFF. DNA of the CDR3: TGCAGCGTTGCGGTGAACACTGAAGCTTTCTTT.

A note on this clonotype: Possible read error: a much larger clone is one base away. The chain links TRBV4-1 to TRBJ2-1; the match to TRBD1 covers 8 bases. Germline V gives CDR1 MGHRA, CDR2 YSYEKL. The CDR3 totals 16 residues. In DNA, the CDR3 is TGCACCAGCAGCCAAGTTGGACAGGGCGGATACAATGAGCAGTTCTTC. Encoded protein: CTSSQVGQGGYNEQFF.

This rearrangement joins TRBV19 to TRBJ2-5, with D possibly being TRBD1 (6 bases). Germline lookup yields CDR1 LNHDA and CDR2 SQIVND (reference sequence). Trimming pared 7 bases from V and 0 bases from J, leaving 9 bases between. The CDR3 is made up of 13 amino acids. The DNA for the CDR3 is TGTGCCAGTACTCAGGGGAACCAAGAGACCCAGTACTTC. Residues: CASTQGNQETQYF.

This clonotype was detected a few times. The chain employs TRBV27 and TRBJ2-7; TRBD2 matches at 8 bases. Germline V gives CDR1 MNHEY, CDR2 SMNVEV (reference sequence). The CDR3 extends over 14 amino acids. Trimming at V came to 6 bases and at J to 3 bases, leaving 7 bases not matched to a gene. The CDR3: CASRFNGRVYEQYF. The CDR3 nucleotides are TGTGCCAGCAGATTCAACGGGAGGGTCTACGAGCAGTACTTC.

This clonotype was detected only a few times. The V call is TRBV20-1, the J call TRBJ1-5, with 7 positions matching TRBD1. V dropped 5 bases and J dropped 5; count of bases not matched to a gene: 9. The germline V gene encodes CDR1 DFQATT and CDR2 SNEGSKA (reference sequence). The CDR3 totals 14 residues. The DNA of the CDR3 is TGCAGTGCTCCCCCCGGACAGGCACATCAGCCCCAGCATTTT. As protein: CSAPPGQAHQPQHF.

This clonotype was seen many times. The rearrangement joins TRBV29-1 to TRBJ1-4; D is unclear. V was cut by 4 bases and J by 7 bases, with 10 bases left in between. CDR1 SQVTM and CDR2 ANQGSEA come from the germline V gene. The CDR3 runs 12 residues. Here the CDR3 DNA reads TGCAGCGTTGGGGCAGGCTTTGAAAAACTGTTTTTT. It encodes CSVGAGFEKLFF.

This clonotype came up many times. The chain recombines TRBV20-1 with TRBJ2-2, with D perhaps TRBD1 or TRBD2 (5 bases each). V lost 7 bases to trimming and J lost 4 bases, with 16 bases between them. The V gene's germline CDR1 is DFQATT and CDR2 SNEGSKA (reference sequence). The CDR3 has 14 residues. CDR3 bases: TGCAGTGTAAGGGGTTTGGGGACCACCGGGGAGCTGTTTTTT. Protein sequence: CSVRGLGTTGELFF.

This clonotype has only a few counts. The V gene is TRBV20-1, the J gene TRBJ2-7; D not resolved. This CDR3 is 11 amino acids long. V lost 6 bases to trimming and J lost 8 bases, with 14 bases between them. Per germline, CDR1 DFQATT and CDR2 SNEGSKA (reference sequence). CDR3 amino acids: CSAPLGLQQYF. DNA for the CDR3: TGCAGTGCCCCTCTCGGCTTGCAGCAGTACTTC.

This chain links TRBV5-4 with TRBJ2-3; 8 bases are shared with TRBD2. CDR3 length equals 17 residues. V shed 4 bases, J shed 5 bases, and the junction held 15 bases outside the gene matches. Per the germline V gene, CDR1 is SGHNT and CDR2 is YYREEE (reference sequence). In nucleotides, the CDR3 is TGTGCCAGCAGCATCCAAGGGTCGGGGGGGGCAGGAGATACGCAGTATTTT. Translated: CASSIQGSGGAGDTQYF.

A few counts support this clonotype. The J gene is TRBJ2-2, the V gene TRBV30; TRBD1 might be the D (5 bases). V was clipped by 2 bases and J by 1 base, with 8 bases between them. Germline CDR1 reads GTSNPN; CDR2 reads SVGIG (reference sequence). CDR3 length: 14 amino acids. The CDR3 DNA follows: TGTGCCTGGAGTAAGCAGGGGAACACCGGGGAGCTGTTTTTT. This codes for CAWSKQGNTGELFF.

This clonotype was found many times. The chain uses TRBV4-2 and TRBJ1-1, with D possibly matching TRBD1 (6 bases). The CDR3 is 13 amino acids. Germline V gene data show CDR1 as LGHNA and CDR2 as YNFKEQ. Deletions cut 5 bases from V and 5 bases from J, with 12 bases between. CDR3 loop: CASSFRGGTEAFF. As DNA, the CDR3 is TGTGCCAGCAGCTTCCGAGGGGGGACTGAAGCTTTCTTT.

This clonotype showed up many times. The rearrangement uses TRBV4-3 and TRBJ1-5; 7 bases are a match to TRBD1. V shed 1 base and J 5 bases; nucleotides not matched to a gene: 2. The CDR3 has 14 amino acids. Germline V gene data show CDR1 as LGHNA and CDR2 as YSLEER. The CDR3 reads CASSQATGYQPQHF. CDR3 nucleotides: TGCGCCAGCAGCCAAGCGACAGGGTATCAGCCCCAGCATTTT.

CDR3 residues: CASSLSGRAYEQYF. Written as DNA, the CDR3 is TGTGCCAGCAGCCTAAGCGGGAGGGCTTACGAGCAGTACTTC. V usage is TRBV13 and J usage is TRBJ2-7; TRBD2 aligns across 10 bases. The length of the CDR3 is 14 residues. V lost 5 bases to trimming and J lost 4 bases; unmatched junction nucleotides: 5. Germline-derived CDR1 and CDR2 are PRHDT and FYEKMQ (reference sequence).

This chain uses TRBV5-6 with TRBJ2-6; 8 bases are a match to TRBD1. Per the germline V gene, CDR1 is SGHDT and CDR2 is YYEEEE. The CDR3 sequence is 13 residues long. The V gene end was trimmed by 4 bases and the J gene end by 14 bases; junction bases not matched to a gene: 8. Here the CDR3 reads CASSPKDRDILTF. The CDR3 region has the DNA TGTGCCAGCAGCCCAAAGGACAGGGACATCCTGACTTTC.

This clonotype turned up a few times. This sequence joins TRBV6-2 or TRBV6-3 and TRBJ2-7; TRBD1 agrees at 7 bases. The V gene end was trimmed by 6 bases and the J gene end by 0 bases; junction bases not matched to a gene: 5. CDR3 size: 14 residues. Germline V gives CDR1 MNHEY, CDR2 SVGEGT. Written as DNA, the CDR3 is TGTGCCAGCAGAACACAGGGGAGCTCCTACGAGCAGTACTTC. Encoded protein: CASRTQGSSYEQYF.

This clonotype was seen a few times. The chain employs TRBV6-2 or TRBV6-3 and TRBJ1-1; D perhaps matches TRBD1 (6 bases). CDR1 MNHEY and CDR2 SVGEGT come from the germline V gene. The CDR3 runs 19 residues. Trimming removed 3 bases from V and 5 bases from J, with 28 bases in between. The CDR3 DNA follows: TGTGCCAGCAGTTATATTATCGGATCCGGACAGAGGACAGCGACTGAAGCTTTCTTT. The encoded protein is CASSYIIGSGQRTATEAFF.

This clonotype was counted many times. The chain joins TRBV7-2 to TRBJ1-1, with D possibly matching TRBD1 (6 bases). The V and J ends lost 2 bases and 3 bases respectively, with 13 bases between them. The CDR3 spans 15 residues. Germline assignment: CDR1 SGHTA and CDR2 FQGNSA. The CDR3 loop is CASSLTGLQDTEAFF. The CDR3 DNA follows: TGTGCCAGCAGCTTAACAGGGCTTCAGGACACTGAAGCTTTCTTT.

The chain recombines TRBV20-1 with TRBJ2-5, with D perhaps TRBD1 (6 bases). This CDR3 is 14 amino acids long. Germline V gene lookup returns CDR1 DFQATT and CDR2 SNEGSKA (reference sequence). The germline V and J ends were trimmed by 5 bases and 6 bases, with 19 bases remaining between them. The CDR3 coding sequence is TGCAGTGCTCAGAGAGGGACATCGGGAAAGACCCAGTACTTC. Translating gives CSAQRGTSGKTQYF.